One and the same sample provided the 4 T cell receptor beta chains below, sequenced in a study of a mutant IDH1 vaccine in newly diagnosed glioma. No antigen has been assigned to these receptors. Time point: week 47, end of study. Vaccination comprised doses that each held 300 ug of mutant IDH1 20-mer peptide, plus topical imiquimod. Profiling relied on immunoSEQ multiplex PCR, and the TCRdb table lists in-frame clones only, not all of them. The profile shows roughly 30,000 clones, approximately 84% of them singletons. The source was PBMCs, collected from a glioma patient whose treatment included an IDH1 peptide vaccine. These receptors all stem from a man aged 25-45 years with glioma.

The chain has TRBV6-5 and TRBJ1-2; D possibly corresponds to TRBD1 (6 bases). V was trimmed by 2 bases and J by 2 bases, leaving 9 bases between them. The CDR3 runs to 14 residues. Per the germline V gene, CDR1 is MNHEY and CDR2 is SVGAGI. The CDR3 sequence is CASSYEGGNYGYTF. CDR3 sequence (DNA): TGTGCCAGCAGTTACGAGGGGGGGAACTATGGCTACACCTTC.

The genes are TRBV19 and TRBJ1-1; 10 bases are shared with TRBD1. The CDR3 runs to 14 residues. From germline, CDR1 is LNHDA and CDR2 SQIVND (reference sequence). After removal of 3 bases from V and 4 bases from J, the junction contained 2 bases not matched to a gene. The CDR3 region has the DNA TGTGCCAGTAGTATGTGGGACAGGGGCACTGAAGCTTTCTTT. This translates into CASSMWDRGTEAFF.

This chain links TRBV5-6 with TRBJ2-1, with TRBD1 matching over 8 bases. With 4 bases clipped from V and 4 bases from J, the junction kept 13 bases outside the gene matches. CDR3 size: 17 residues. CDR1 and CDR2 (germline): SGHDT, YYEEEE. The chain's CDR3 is CASSSFLQGDRYNEQFF. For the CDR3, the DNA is TGTGCCAGCAGCAGTTTCCTACAGGGGGATAGGTACAATGAGCAGTTCTTC.

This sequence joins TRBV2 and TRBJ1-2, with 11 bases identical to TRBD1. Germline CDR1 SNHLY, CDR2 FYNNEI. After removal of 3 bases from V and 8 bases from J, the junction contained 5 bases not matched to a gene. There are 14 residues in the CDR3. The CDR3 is CASSEDRGLGGYTF. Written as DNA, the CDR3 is TGTGCCAGCAGTGAGGACAGGGGGCTGGGGGGCTACACCTTC.